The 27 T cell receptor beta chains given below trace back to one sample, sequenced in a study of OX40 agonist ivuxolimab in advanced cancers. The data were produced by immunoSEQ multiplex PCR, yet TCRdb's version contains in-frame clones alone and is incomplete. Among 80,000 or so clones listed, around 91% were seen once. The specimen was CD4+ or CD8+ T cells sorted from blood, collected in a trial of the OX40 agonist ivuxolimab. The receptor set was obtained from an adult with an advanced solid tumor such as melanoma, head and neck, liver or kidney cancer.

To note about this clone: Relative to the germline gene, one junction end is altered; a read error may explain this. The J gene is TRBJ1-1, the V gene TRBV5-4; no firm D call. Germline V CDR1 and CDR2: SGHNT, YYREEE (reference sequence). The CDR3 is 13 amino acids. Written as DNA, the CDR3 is TGTGCCAGCAGCCTGGCGCAGAACGCTGAAGCTTTCTTT. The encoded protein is CASSLAQNAEAFF. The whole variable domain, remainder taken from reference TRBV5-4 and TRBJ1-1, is ETGVTQSPTHLIKTRGQQVTLRCSSQSGHNTVSWYQQALGQGPQFIFQYYREEENGRGNFPPRFSGLQFPNYSSELNVNALELDDSALYLCASSLAQNAEAFFGQGTRLTVV.

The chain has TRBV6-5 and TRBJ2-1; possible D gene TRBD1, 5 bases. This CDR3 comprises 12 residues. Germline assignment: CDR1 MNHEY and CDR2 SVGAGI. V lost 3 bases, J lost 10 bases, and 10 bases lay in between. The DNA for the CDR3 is TGTGCCAGCAGTTATTACCCAGGGGAGCAGTTCTTC. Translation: CASSYYPGEQFF.

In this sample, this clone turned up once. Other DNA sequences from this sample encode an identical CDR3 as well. The CDR3 coding sequence is TGTGCCAGTAGTATTTCGGAGACCCAGTACTTC. Its translation is CASSISETQYF. The gene calls are TRBV19 and TRBJ2-5; the D is unclear. CDR1 is LNHDA, CDR2 SQIVND, per germline (reference sequence). V lost 3 bases and J lost 5, with 4 bases in between. The CDR3 consists of 11 residues.

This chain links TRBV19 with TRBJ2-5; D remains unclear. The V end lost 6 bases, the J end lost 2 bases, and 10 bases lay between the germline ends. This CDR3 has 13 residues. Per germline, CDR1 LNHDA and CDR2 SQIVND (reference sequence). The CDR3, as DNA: TGTGCCAGTAGCCTGCTGGTTCAAGAGACCCAGTACTTC. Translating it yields CASSLLVQETQYF.

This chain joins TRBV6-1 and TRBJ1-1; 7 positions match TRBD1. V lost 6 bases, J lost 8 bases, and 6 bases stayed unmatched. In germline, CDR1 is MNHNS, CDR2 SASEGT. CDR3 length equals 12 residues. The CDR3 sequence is CASSPFRGEAFF. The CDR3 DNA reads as TGTGCCAGCAGCCCATTCAGGGGGGAAGCTTTCTTT.

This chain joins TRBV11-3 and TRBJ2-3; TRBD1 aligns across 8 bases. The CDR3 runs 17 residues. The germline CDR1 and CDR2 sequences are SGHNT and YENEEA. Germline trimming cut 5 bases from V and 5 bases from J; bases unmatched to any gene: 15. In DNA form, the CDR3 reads TGTGCCAGCAGCACGCCCTACGAGGACAGGGCAAAAGATACGCAGTATTTT. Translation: CASSTPYEDRAKDTQYF.

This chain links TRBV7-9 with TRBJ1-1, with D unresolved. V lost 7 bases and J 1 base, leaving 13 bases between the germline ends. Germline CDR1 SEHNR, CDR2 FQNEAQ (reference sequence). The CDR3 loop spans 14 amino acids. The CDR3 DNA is TGTGCCAGCATAGGGTATGGGGAGAACACTGAAGCTTTCTTT. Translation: CASIGYGENTEAFF.

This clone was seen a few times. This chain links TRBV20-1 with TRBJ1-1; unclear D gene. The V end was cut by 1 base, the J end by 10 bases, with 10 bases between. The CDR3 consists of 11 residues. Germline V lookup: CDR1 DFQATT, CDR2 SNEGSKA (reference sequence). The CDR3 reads CSARAHRGAFF. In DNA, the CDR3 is TGCAGTGCTAGAGCTCATCGCGGAGCTTTCTTT.

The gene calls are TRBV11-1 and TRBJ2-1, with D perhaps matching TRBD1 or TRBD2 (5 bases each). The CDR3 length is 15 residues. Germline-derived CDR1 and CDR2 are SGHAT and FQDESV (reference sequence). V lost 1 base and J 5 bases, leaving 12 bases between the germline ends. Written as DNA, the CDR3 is TGTGCCAGCAGCTTAGGGGACCCGACCCACAATGAGCAGTTCTTC. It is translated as CASSLGDPTHNEQFF. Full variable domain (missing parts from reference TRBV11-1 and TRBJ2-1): EAEVAQSPRYKITEKSQAVAFWCDPISGHATLYWYRQILGQGPELLVQFQDESVVDDSQLPKDRFSAERLKGVDSTLKIQPAELGDSAMYLCASSLGDPTHNEQFFGPGTRLTVL.

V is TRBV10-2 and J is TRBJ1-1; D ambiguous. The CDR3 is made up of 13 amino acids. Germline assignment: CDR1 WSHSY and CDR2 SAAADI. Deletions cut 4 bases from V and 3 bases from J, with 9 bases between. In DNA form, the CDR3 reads TGCGCCAGCAGTGCCCTGGGAGACACTGAAGCTTTCTTT. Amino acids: CASSALGDTEAFF.

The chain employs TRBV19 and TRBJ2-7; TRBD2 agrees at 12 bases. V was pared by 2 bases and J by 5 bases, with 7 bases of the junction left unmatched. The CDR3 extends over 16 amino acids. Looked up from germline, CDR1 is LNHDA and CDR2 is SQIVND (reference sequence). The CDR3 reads CASSIQRTSGNDEQYF. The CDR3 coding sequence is TGTGCCAGTAGTATACAAAGGACTAGCGGGAACGACGAGCAGTACTTC.

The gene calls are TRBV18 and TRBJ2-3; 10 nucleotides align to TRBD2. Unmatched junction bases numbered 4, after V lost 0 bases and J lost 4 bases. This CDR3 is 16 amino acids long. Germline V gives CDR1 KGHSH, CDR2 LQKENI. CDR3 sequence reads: CASSPPGLASADTQYF. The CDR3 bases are TGTGCCAGCTCACCACCGGGACTAGCGTCTGCAGATACGCAGTATTTT.

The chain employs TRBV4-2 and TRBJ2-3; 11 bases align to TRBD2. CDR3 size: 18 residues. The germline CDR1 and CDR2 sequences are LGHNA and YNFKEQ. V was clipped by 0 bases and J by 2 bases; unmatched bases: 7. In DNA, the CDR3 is TGTGCCAGCAGCCAAGATCTTAGCGGGAGGGTCAACACAGATACGCAGTATTTT. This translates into CASSQDLSGRVNTDTQYF.

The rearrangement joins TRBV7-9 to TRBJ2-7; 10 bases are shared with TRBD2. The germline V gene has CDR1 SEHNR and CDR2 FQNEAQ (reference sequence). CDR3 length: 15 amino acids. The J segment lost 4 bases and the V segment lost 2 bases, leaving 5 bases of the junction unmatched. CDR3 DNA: TGTGCCAGCAGCTTACAGACTAGCGGGTTATACGAGCAGTACTTC. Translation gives CASSLQTSGLYEQYF.

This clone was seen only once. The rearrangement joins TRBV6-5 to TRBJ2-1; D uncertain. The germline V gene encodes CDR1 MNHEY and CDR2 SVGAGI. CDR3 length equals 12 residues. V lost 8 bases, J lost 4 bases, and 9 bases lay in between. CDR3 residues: CASGLRYNEQFF. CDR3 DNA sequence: TGTGCCAGCGGCCTAAGGTACAATGAGCAGTTCTTC.

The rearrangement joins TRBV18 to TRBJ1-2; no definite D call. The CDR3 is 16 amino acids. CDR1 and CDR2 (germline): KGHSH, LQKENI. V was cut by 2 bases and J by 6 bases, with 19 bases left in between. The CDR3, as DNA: TGTGCCAGCTCACCAGAGATATCAACGGCCAAGAATGGCTACACCTTC. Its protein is CASSPEISTAKNGYTF.

For the CDR3, the DNA is TGCAGTGCTCCCACTATAGATACGCAGTATTTT. It encodes CSAPTIDTQYF. The chain couples TRBV20-1 to TRBJ2-3; D not certain. Germline CDR1 reads DFQATT; CDR2 reads SNEGSKA (reference sequence). The CDR3 runs 11 residues. Between the trimmed V and J ends, which lost 5 bases and 5 bases, there was a span of 8 bases.

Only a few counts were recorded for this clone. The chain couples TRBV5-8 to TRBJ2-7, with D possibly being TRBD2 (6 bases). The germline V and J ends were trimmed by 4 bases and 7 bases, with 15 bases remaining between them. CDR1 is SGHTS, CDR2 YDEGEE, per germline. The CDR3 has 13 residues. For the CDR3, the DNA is TGTGCCAGCAGCGGCTACGGGGGAGAAGAGCAGTACTTC. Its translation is CASSGYGGEEQYF.

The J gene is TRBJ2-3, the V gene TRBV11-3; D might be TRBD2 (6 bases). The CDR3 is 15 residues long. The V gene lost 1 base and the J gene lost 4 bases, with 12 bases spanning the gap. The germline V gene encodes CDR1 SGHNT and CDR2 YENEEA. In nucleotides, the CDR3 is TGTGCCAGCAGCTTAGTAGCGGCCTCCGCAGATACGCAGTATTTT. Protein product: CASSLVAASADTQYF.

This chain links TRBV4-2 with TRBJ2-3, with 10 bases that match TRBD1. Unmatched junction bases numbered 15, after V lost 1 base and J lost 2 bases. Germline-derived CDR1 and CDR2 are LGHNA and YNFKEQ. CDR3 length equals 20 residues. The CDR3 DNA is TGTGCCAGCAGCCAAGTGGGGACAGGGGTTCCTAGCGGTTACACAGATACGCAGTATTTT. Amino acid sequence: CASSQVGTGVPSGYTDTQYF.

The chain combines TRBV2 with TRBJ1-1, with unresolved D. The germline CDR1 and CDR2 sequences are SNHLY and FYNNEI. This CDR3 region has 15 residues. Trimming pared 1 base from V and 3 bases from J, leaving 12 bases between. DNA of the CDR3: TGTGCCAGCAGTGAAGGTTCCCTTCGGGACACTGAAGCTTTCTTT. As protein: CASSEGSLRDTEAFF.

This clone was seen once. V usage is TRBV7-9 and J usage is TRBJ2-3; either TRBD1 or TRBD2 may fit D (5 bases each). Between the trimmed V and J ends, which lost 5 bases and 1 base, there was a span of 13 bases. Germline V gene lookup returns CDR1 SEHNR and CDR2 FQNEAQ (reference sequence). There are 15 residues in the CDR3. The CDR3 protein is CASSRLQGRTDTQYF. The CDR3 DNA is TGTGCCAGCAGCCGTCTGCAGGGACGCACAGATACGCAGTATTTT.

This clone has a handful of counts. The CDR3 loop is CASSALTGDYGYTF. CDR3 bases: TGTGCCAGCAGCGCTTTGACAGGGGACTATGGCTACACCTTC. This rearrangement joins TRBV4-2 to TRBJ1-2; 8 bases map to TRBD1. V was clipped by 5 bases and J by 3 bases; unmatched bases: 5. The CDR3 sequence is 14 residues long. The V gene's germline CDR1 is LGHNA and CDR2 YNFKEQ.

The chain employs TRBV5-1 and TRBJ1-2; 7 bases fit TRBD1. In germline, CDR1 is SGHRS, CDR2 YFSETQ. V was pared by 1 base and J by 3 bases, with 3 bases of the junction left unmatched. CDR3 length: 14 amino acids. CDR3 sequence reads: CASSLTGAYYGYTF. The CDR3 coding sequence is TGCGCCAGCAGCTTGACAGGGGCCTACTATGGCTACACCTTC.

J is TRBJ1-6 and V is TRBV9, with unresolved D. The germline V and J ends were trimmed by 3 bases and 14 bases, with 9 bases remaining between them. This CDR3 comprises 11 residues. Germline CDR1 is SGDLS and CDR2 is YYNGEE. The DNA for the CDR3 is TGTGCCAGCAGCGCCGCGAGCACCCTCCACTTT. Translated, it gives CASSAASTLHF.

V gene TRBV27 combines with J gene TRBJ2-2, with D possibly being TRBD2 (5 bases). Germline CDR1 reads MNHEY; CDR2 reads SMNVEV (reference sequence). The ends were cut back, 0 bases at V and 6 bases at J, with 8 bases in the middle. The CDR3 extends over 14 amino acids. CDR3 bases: TGTGCCAGCAGTTTATCTCGAGCGGCCGGGGAGCTGTTTTTT. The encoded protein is CASSLSRAAGELFF.

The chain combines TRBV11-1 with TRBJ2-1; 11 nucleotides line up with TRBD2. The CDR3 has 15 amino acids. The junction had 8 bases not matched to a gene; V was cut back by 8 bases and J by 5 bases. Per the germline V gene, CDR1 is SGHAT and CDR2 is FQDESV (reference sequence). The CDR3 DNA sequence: TGTGCCAGCGCGGGGGGGACTAGCGGCCACAATGAGCAGTTCTTC. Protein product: CASAGGTSGHNEQFF.